This T cell receptor beta chain was recovered during a study of T cells after yellow fever vaccination. Study in general: In the case of low-cell-number fractions, SMART-Seq v4 Ultra Low Input was used for preparation.

This clonotype was detected only a few times. Germline assignment: CDR1 MNHEY and CDR2 SMNVEV (reference sequence). The CDR3 is made up of 13 amino acids. The V gene lost 2 bases and the J gene lost 2 bases, with 7 bases spanning the gap. TCRdb reanalysed the 5' RACE reads using MiXCR and keeps one entry per CDR3 protein. The repertoire holds a few hundred thousand distinct CDR3 sequences, with roughly 4.3% as singletons. Sequenced here: PBMCs, sampled 5 days after the yellow fever booster vaccination. The chain has TRBV27 and TRBJ2-7, with D hard to call. This TCR was recovered from a young man who received the YFV17D yellow fever vaccine. The CDR3 region is CASSLGKPYEQYF. For the CDR3, the DNA is TGTGCCAGCAGTTTAGGAAAACCCTACGAGCAGTACTTC.